The 10 T cell receptor beta chains presented below share a single source sample, sequenced in a study of shared clonotypes between healthy human individuals. TCRdb's table, derived via immunoSEQ multiplex PCR, lists solely in-frame clones and lacks some. The sample has around 2.5 million clones; 93% are singletons. Material: naive CD4+ T cells from PBMCs. The subset is: CD45RA+ positively selected. The receptors stem from a young man in good health. Some clones in this sample may be carry-over from other donors' samples.

To note about this clone: Other DNA sequences within the sample encode an identical CDR3. The rearrangement links TRBV5-6 to TRBJ2-5; D is uncertain. V lost 1 base and J 5 bases, leaving 3 bases between the germline ends. The length of the CDR3 is 11 residues. CDR1 is SGHDT and CDR2 is YYEEEE in the germline V gene. CDR3 DNA sequence: TGTGCCAGCAGCTTGTACGAGACCCAGTACTTC. It encodes CASSLYETQYF.

The V gene is TRBV7-9, the J gene TRBJ2-5, with 9 bases identical to TRBD2. The CDR3 is 14 residues long. Germline-derived CDR1 and CDR2 are SEHNR and FQNEAQ (reference sequence). V lost 6 bases and J lost 1; bases outside the gene matches: 3. CDR3 loop: CASRPLAGQETQYF. The CDR3 coding sequence is TGTGCCAGCAGACCACTAGCGGGCCAAGAGACCCAGTACTTC.

The chain joins TRBV5-4 to TRBJ2-7, with 10 positions matching TRBD2. The J segment lost 6 bases and the V segment lost 4 bases, leaving 13 bases of the junction unmatched. CDR1 and CDR2 (germline): SGHNT, YYREEE (reference sequence). The CDR3 spans 16 residues. The CDR3 nucleotides are TGTGCCAGCAGCCGAGACGGGACTAGCGACTTCGCCGAGCAGTACTTC. Its protein is CASSRDGTSDFAEQYF.

This chain connects TRBV7-2 to TRBJ2-6, with D unresolved. This CDR3 comprises 15 residues. Germline V gives CDR1 SGHTA, CDR2 FQGNSA. Trimming removed 5 bases at V and 5 bases at J, with 13 bases between. CDR3 residues: CASSRRQSRANVLTF. The CDR3 DNA sequence: TGTGCCAGCAGCCGACGACAAAGTCGGGCCAACGTCCTGACTTTC. Looking up the rest from reference TRBV7-2 and TRBJ2-6 gives the full variable domain: GAGVSQSPSNKVTEKGKDVELRCDPISGHTALYWYRQSLGQGLEFLIYFQGNSAPDKSGLPSDRFSAERTGGSVSTLTIQRTQQEDSAVYLCASSRRQSRANVLTFGAGSRLTVL.

The V call is TRBV6-5, the J call TRBJ2-7, with a possible D match to TRBD2 (5 bases). The CDR3 is made up of 15 amino acids. The germline V and J ends were trimmed by 6 bases and 2 bases, with 17 bases remaining between them. From germline, CDR1 is MNHEY and CDR2 SVGAGI. CDR3 DNA sequence: TGTGCCAGCAGGTTTGGACTCGACGCCACCTACGAGCAGTACTTC. The encoded protein is CASRFGLDATYEQYF.

CDR3 nucleotide sequence: TGTGCCAGCTGCCAGTCTGTGGGGTATCAGCCCCAGCATTTT. This encodes CASCQSVGYQPQHF. The chain links TRBV7-2 to TRBJ1-5; D is undetermined. This CDR3 comprises 14 residues. Between the trimmed V and J ends, which lost 8 bases and 5 bases, there was a span of 16 bases. Germline V gene sequence: CDR1 SGHTA, CDR2 FQGNSA.

V usage is TRBV9 and J usage is TRBJ2-3, with 10 bases identical to TRBD2. The germline V gene encodes CDR1 SGDLS and CDR2 YYNGEE. This CDR3 is built from 15 residues. Unmatched junction bases numbered 2, after V lost 2 bases and J lost 2 bases. The CDR3 reads CASSVSGRNTDTQYF. CDR3 DNA: TGTGCCAGCAGCGTTAGCGGGAGGAACACAGATACGCAGTATTTT.

The chain combines TRBV5-1 with TRBJ2-5, with D perhaps given as TRBD1 or TRBD2 (5 bases each). V was pared by 2 bases and J by 5 bases, with 16 bases between. The CDR3 is made up of 15 amino acids. Germline V lookup: CDR1 SGHRS, CDR2 YFSETQ. The CDR3 sequence is CASSFGGGEVETQYF. CDR3 bases: TGCGCCAGCAGCTTTGGTGGGGGAGAGGTGGAGACCCAGTACTTC.

The CDR3 nucleotides read TGTGCCAGCAGCTCGGCGCCCACAGATACGCAGTATTTT. This translates into CASSSAPTDTQYF. This chain links TRBV7-3 with TRBJ2-3; D gene uncertain. V lost 4 bases and J lost 2, with 7 bases in between. CDR1 is SGHTA and CDR2 is FQGTGA in the germline V gene. The CDR3 is 13 amino acids.

The V and J genes are TRBV11-2 and TRBJ2-2; 7 bases fit TRBD1. CDR3 size: 17 residues. From germline, CDR1 is SGHAT and CDR2 FQNNGV. V shed 2 bases and J 6 bases; nucleotides not matched to a gene: 12. The CDR3 loop reads CASSLYRGSDGAGELFF. In nucleotides, the CDR3 is TGTGCCAGCAGCTTATACAGGGGCAGTGATGGTGCCGGGGAGCTGTTTTTT.